This entry lists 9 T cell receptor beta chains sequenced from one sample in a study of blood T cells in healthy people across ages. Next came a second PCR, run for roughly 6 to 11 cycles, which used a sample-barcoded 5' primer along with a J-beta primer mix. TCRdb reprocessed the 5' RACE reads with MiXCR, giving one entry per CDR3 protein. The sample gives some 1.5 million distinct CDR3 sequences, about 30% of which show up once; about 7.7% is in the top ten. Sequencing was done on a sample of blood. These receptors were obtained from a young woman in good health.

This clonotype turned up a few times. The genes are TRBV12-5 and TRBJ1-4; no firm D call. The CDR3 length is 16 residues. V lost 4 bases, J lost 4 bases, and 16 bases lay in between. Germline CDR1 LGHNT, CDR2 FRNRAP. In DNA form, the CDR3 reads TGTGCTAGTGGTTCCCCGAGGGAAGGGATTAATGAAAAACTGTTTTTT. It translates to CASGSPREGINEKLFF.

This clonotype has at least ten counts. The chain couples TRBV29-1 to TRBJ2-1; 8 nucleotides align to TRBD2. CDR1 and CDR2 (germline): SQVTM, ANQGSEA. Unmatched junction bases numbered 6, after V lost 8 bases and J lost 3 bases. CDR3 length: 13 residues. In DNA form, the CDR3 reads TGCAGCTTCTCGCGGGGGGTCTACAATGAGCAGTTCTTC. This translates into CSFSRGVYNEQFF.

This clonotype occurred many times. The rearrangement links TRBV7-9 to TRBJ2-7; D perhaps matches TRBD1 (6 bases). The V gene lost 1 base and the J gene lost 5 bases, with 12 bases spanning the gap. There are 14 residues in the CDR3. In germline, CDR1 is SEHNR, CDR2 FQNEAQ (reference sequence). The CDR3 nucleotides are TGTGCCAGCAGCTTAGACTGGGACAACGACGAGCAGTACTTC. Translating it yields CASSLDWDNDEQYF.

In its sample, this clonotype was seen a few times. The chain couples TRBV7-9 to TRBJ2-1, with D perhaps TRBD1 (5 bases). Germline V lookup: CDR1 SEHNR, CDR2 FQNEAQ (reference sequence). V lost 9 bases and J lost 9, with 24 bases in between. The CDR3 totals 15 residues. The CDR3 is CASSVGAVTWSEQFF. CDR3 bases: TGTGCCAGTTCCGTAGGGGCAGTAACATGGTCTGAGCAGTTCTTC. Filled out from reference TRBV7-9 and TRBJ2-1, the complete variable domain reads DTGVSQNPRHKITKRGQNVTFRCDPISEHNRLYWYRQTLGQGPEFLTYFQNEAQLEKSRLLSDRFSAERPKGSFSTLEIQRTEQGDSAMYLCASSVGAVTWSEQFFGPGTRLTVL.

The CDR3 spells CASNTGGDSNQPQHF. The CDR3 DNA reads as TGTGCCAGCAACACGGGAGGGGATAGCAATCAGCCCCAGCATTTT. The rearrangement uses TRBV7-2 and TRBJ1-5; possibly TRBD1 for D (5 bases). V lost 7 bases and J 0 bases, leaving 13 bases between the germline ends. Germline V CDR1 and CDR2: SGHTA, FQGNSA. CDR3 length equals 15 residues.

The chain couples TRBV7-3 to TRBJ2-7; TRBD2 matches 7 bases. The J call may not be correct, given that the DNA end is closer to TRBJ2-5. Per germline, CDR1 SGHTA and CDR2 FQGTGA. This CDR3 region has 15 residues. The CDR3 coding sequence is TGTGCCAGCAGCTTAAACGGGGGAGGGGCAGAGACCCAGTACTTC. Translated: CASSLNGGGAETQYF.

V is TRBV9 and J is TRBJ2-1; possible D gene TRBD1, 7 bases. CDR1 SGDLS and CDR2 YYNGEE come from the germline V gene. The V end lost 6 bases, the J end lost 8 bases, and 12 bases lay between the germline ends. The CDR3 has 12 residues. The CDR3 is CASNGRGDEQFF. CDR3 nucleotides: TGTGCCAGCAACGGCAGGGGGGATGAGCAGTTCTTC.

This clonotype was found a few times. V gene TRBV7-9 combines with J gene TRBJ2-7; D is unresolved. The CDR3 has 13 amino acids. The germline V gene encodes CDR1 SEHNR and CDR2 FQNEAQ (reference sequence). V lost 2 bases and J lost 7, with 12 bases in between. The CDR3 reads CASSLSQHWEQYF. CDR3 bases: TGTGCCAGCAGCTTATCCCAACATTGGGAGCAGTACTTC.

This clonotype was observed a few times. This chain connects TRBV5-4 to TRBJ1-1, with TRBD1 identical over 8 bases. With 0 bases clipped from V and 6 bases from J, the junction kept 7 bases outside the gene matches. Germline V gene data show CDR1 as SGHNT and CDR2 as YYREEE (reference sequence). This CDR3 has 15 amino acids. CDR3 in amino acids: CASSLAGRGHSEAFF. DNA of the CDR3: TGTGCCAGCAGCTTGGCTGGCAGGGGGCACTCTGAAGCTTTCTTT. Supplemented by reference TRBV5-4 and TRBJ1-1, the full variable domain reads ETGVTQSPTHLIKTRGQQVTLRCSSQSGHNTVSWYQQALGQGPQFIFQYYREEENGRGNFPPRFSGLQFPNYSSELNVNALELDDSALYLCASSLAGRGHSEAFFGQGTRLTVV.